The 28 T cell receptor beta chains below come from one sample, sequenced in a study of control samples from healthy donors and cancer patients. Sequenced by immunoSEQ multiplex PCR; TCRdb stores in-frame clones only, minus some. The sample yields some 140,000 clones, over 85% seen once. Sequenced input: blood. These receptors were taken from a young man in good health.

The V and J genes are TRBV6-5 and TRBJ1-5; D gene ambiguous. This CDR3 comprises 13 residues. Trimming left V 11 bases short and J 6 bases short, with 17 bases between. The germline gives CDR1 MNHEY, CDR2 SVGAGI. CDR3 in DNA: TGTGCCCCACTCCCAGGCAGGAGTCAGCCCCAGCATTTT. Translating gives CAPLPGRSQPQHF.

This clone has only a few counts. V and J are TRBV5-4 and TRBJ1-2; D is unresolved. The germline V gene has CDR1 SGHNT and CDR2 YYREEE (reference sequence). V was shortened by 4 bases and J by 2 bases, with 9 bases between the two germline ends. The CDR3 loop spans 13 amino acids. CDR3 in DNA: TGTGCCAGCAGCCAGGACGTCAACTATGGCTACACCTTC. Translating it yields CASSQDVNYGYTF.

This rearrangement joins TRBV14 to TRBJ1-3; D not certain. Germline values: CDR1 SGHDN, CDR2 FVKESK. Trimming took off 1 base at V and 3 bases at J, with 4 bases between the two ends. The CDR3 spans 13 residues. CDR3 region: CASSQADGNTIYF. The CDR3 DNA follows: TGTGCCAGCAGCCAAGCGGATGGAAACACCATATATTTT.

This chain joins TRBV25-1 and TRBJ1-2; D is perhaps TRBD1 (6 bases). The CDR3 length is 12 residues. V shed 6 bases and J shed 8 bases, with 13 bases lying between them. Germline assignment: CDR1 MGHDK and CDR2 SYGVNS. CDR3 in DNA: TGTGCCAGCAGCGAGGGGGGTTGGGGCTACACCTTC. Encoded protein: CASSEGGWGYTF.

The chain couples TRBV27 to TRBJ1-6, with D maybe TRBD1 (5 bases). Germline assignment: CDR1 MNHEY and CDR2 SMNVEV (reference sequence). Trimming removed 9 bases at V and 9 bases at J, with 21 bases between. CDR3 length equals 15 residues. CDR3 DNA sequence: TGTGCCAGGCAACCGGAGGGGCCAAGGGGTTCACCCCTCCACTTT. It translates to CARQPEGPRGSPLHF.

V is TRBV20-1 and J is TRBJ2-3, with D possibly being TRBD2 (6 bases). There are 14 residues in the CDR3. V lost 3 bases, J lost 2 bases, and 12 bases lay in between. Germline V gene data show CDR1 as DFQATT and CDR2 as SNEGSKA (reference sequence). The DNA of the CDR3 is TGCAGTGCTAGTGGTGCGGGAAACACAGATACGCAGTATTTT. Its translation is CSASGAGNTDTQYF.

The chain couples TRBV5-6 to TRBJ2-1; possible D gene TRBD2, 5 bases. Between the trimmed V and J ends, which lost 4 bases and 5 bases, there was a span of 13 bases. CDR3 length: 14 amino acids. The germline CDR1 and CDR2 sequences are SGHDT and YYEEEE. The CDR3 nucleotides read TGTGCCAGCAGCCTACCGGGGATTAACAATGAGCAGTTCTTC. Translated: CASSLPGINNEQFF.

The gene calls are TRBV19 and TRBJ1-1; 7 bases are a match to TRBD1. V was clipped by 7 bases and J by 4 bases; unmatched bases: 9. CDR3 length equals 14 residues. The germline gives CDR1 LNHDA, CDR2 SQIVND (reference sequence). The CDR3 here is CASNRVGQSTEAFF. The CDR3 nucleotides are TGTGCCAGTAATCGTGTGGGACAGTCCACTGAAGCTTTCTTT.

The chain joins TRBV30 to TRBJ1-2; possibly TRBD1 for D (5 bases). Germline CDR1 GTSNPN, CDR2 SVGIG (reference sequence). Trimming stripped 1 base from V and 6 bases from J, with 12 bases between. CDR3 length equals 13 residues. The CDR3 loop is CAWSEDSLDGYTF. The CDR3 bases are TGTGCCTGGAGTGAAGACAGTCTAGATGGCTACACCTTC.

This chain joins TRBV27 and TRBJ2-7, with 14 bases aligning to TRBD2. CDR1 is MNHEY, CDR2 SMNVEV, per germline (reference sequence). Unmatched junction bases numbered 3, after V lost 4 bases and J lost 4 bases. The CDR3 covers 15 residues. The CDR3: CASSWGLAGVYEQYF. Here the CDR3 DNA reads TGTGCCAGCAGTTGGGGACTAGCGGGAGTATACGAGCAGTACTTC.

This chain connects TRBV27 to TRBJ1-1; D uncertain. V was trimmed by 2 bases and J by 5 bases, leaving 12 bases between them. The germline CDR1 and CDR2 sequences are MNHEY and SMNVEV (reference sequence). The CDR3 is 14 amino acids. CDR3 region: CASSLIGGSTEAFF. The CDR3 region has the DNA TGTGCCAGCAGTTTAATTGGAGGTAGTACTGAAGCTTTCTTT.

V and J are TRBV6-1 and TRBJ1-2; D is unresolved. V shed 2 bases and J shed 4 bases, with 11 bases lying between them. CDR1 and CDR2 (germline): MNHNS, SASEGT. The CDR3 runs 14 residues. The CDR3 bases are TGTGCCAGCAGTGAACGGAAGGGAAGCTATGGCTACACCTTC. Its protein is CASSERKGSYGYTF.

The chain combines TRBV15 with TRBJ1-1, with unresolved D. Deletions cut 0 bases from V and 1 base from J, with 6 bases between. This CDR3 is built from 14 residues. Per the germline V gene, CDR1 is LNHNV and CDR2 is YYDKDF (reference sequence). CDR3 nucleotides: TGTGCCACCAGCAGAGATTCGGGGAACACTGAAGCTTTCTTT. This sequence encodes CATSRDSGNTEAFF.

The V and J genes are TRBV5-1 and TRBJ1-1; D remains ambiguous. Germline values: CDR1 SGHRS, CDR2 YFSETQ. V was clipped by 2 bases and J by 0 bases, with 11 bases between them. The length of the CDR3 is 15 residues. CDR3: CASSFGSFMNTEAFF. The CDR3 nucleotides are TGCGCCAGCAGCTTCGGTAGTTTTATGAACACTGAAGCTTTCTTT.

V is TRBV28 and J is TRBJ1-1; D gene uncertain. Germline-derived CDR1 and CDR2 are MDHEN and SYDVKM. V was clipped by 8 bases and J by 0 bases, with 13 bases between them. The CDR3 extends over 14 amino acids. The CDR3, as DNA: TGTGCCAGCCTTAAAAGCGGTTTGAACACTGAAGCTTTCTTT. This gives the protein CASLKSGLNTEAFF.

This clone was counted only a few times. This chain links TRBV10-3 with TRBJ2-3; 11 bases map to TRBD2. From germline, CDR1 is ENHRY and CDR2 SYGVKD. With 4 bases clipped from V and 3 bases from J, the junction kept 3 bases outside the gene matches. The CDR3 runs to 15 residues. For the CDR3, the DNA is TGTGCCATCAGTGCGGGACTAGCGGATACAGATACGCAGTATTTT. Translating it yields CAISAGLADTDTQYF.

The V and J genes are TRBV10-3 and TRBJ1-4, with 10 positions matching TRBD1. The junction had 14 bases not matched to a gene; V was cut back by 3 bases and J by 4 bases. The germline CDR1 and CDR2 sequences are ENHRY and SYGVKD. The CDR3 consists of 19 residues. The CDR3 nucleotides read TGTGCCATCAGTGACCGCGGTGTAAGGGACAGGGGTTATAATGAAAAACTGTTTTTT. Its protein is CAISDRGVRDRGYNEKLFF.

V gene TRBV27 combines with J gene TRBJ1-2; D is uncertain. This CDR3 region has 16 residues. The germline V gene has CDR1 MNHEY and CDR2 SMNVEV (reference sequence). V shed 4 bases and J shed 2 bases, with 17 bases lying between them. DNA for the CDR3: TGTGCCAGCAGTTCGGGAAGGGTCCTTGGCAACTATGGCTACACCTTC. It is translated as CASSSGRVLGNYGYTF.

The rearrangement uses TRBV28 and TRBJ1-1; D not resolved. This CDR3 is 15 amino acids long. Per the germline V gene, CDR1 is MDHEN and CDR2 is SYDVKM. V was clipped by 6 bases and J by 1 base, with 15 bases between them. CDR3 nucleotides: TGTGCCAGCAGGCCACGGTTGGGCGGGAACACTGAAGCTTTCTTT. This translates into CASRPRLGGNTEAFF.

The gene calls are TRBV5-6 and TRBJ2-7, with D possibly TRBD1 on 6 matching bases. This CDR3 is 13 amino acids long. Germline assignment: CDR1 SGHDT and CDR2 YYEEEE. Deletions cut 0 bases from V and 4 bases from J, with 8 bases between. The CDR3 region has the DNA TGTGCCAGCAGCTTGGACAGGGTGTACGAGCAGTACTTC. Its protein product is CASSLDRVYEQYF.

The chain employs TRBV6-5 and TRBJ2-1; the D gene is possibly TRBD2 (6 bases). The V and J ends lost 0 bases and 8 bases respectively, with 11 bases between them. This CDR3 is built from 14 residues. Germline CDR1 and CDR2: MNHEY and SVGAGI. The CDR3 here is CASSYSLTRDEQFF. In DNA form, the CDR3 reads TGTGCCAGCAGTTACTCCCTGACTAGGGATGAGCAGTTCTTC.

The rearrangement joins TRBV24-1 to TRBJ2-1; 8 positions match TRBD2. The CDR3 has 13 amino acids. The V gene's germline CDR1 is KGHDR and CDR2 SFDVKD. V lost 9 bases to trimming and J lost 5 bases; unmatched junction nucleotides: 5. The CDR3 bases are TGTGCCACCGGGACTAGGGACAACAATGAGCAGTTCTTC. Translating gives CATGTRDNNEQFF.

The chain joins TRBV27 to TRBJ2-1; maybe TRBD2 (5 bases). V dropped 2 bases and J dropped 3 bases, with 5 bases sitting between them. The germline CDR1 and CDR2 sequences are MNHEY and SMNVEV (reference sequence). There are 13 residues in the CDR3. The CDR3 spells CASSLAGYNEQFF. The DNA for the CDR3 is TGTGCCAGCAGTTTAGCGGGCTACAATGAGCAGTTCTTC.

The chain is built from TRBV19 and TRBJ2-3; 8 bases agree with TRBD1. The CDR3 extends over 17 amino acids. Looked up from germline, CDR1 is LNHDA and CDR2 is SQIVND (reference sequence). V was pared by 1 base and J by 2 bases, with 8 bases of the junction left unmatched. CDR3: CASSIGFGTGLTDTQYF. CDR3 in DNA: TGTGCCAGTAGTATAGGTTTCGGGACAGGTCTCACAGATACGCAGTATTTT. The full variable domain, its missing parts supplied by reference TRBV19 and TRBJ2-3, is DGGITQSPKYLFRKEGQNVTLSCEQNLNHDAMYWYRQDPGQGLRLIYYSQIVNDFQKGDIAEGYSVSREKKESFPLTVTSAQKNPTAFYLCASSIGFGTGLTDTQYFGPGTRLTVL.

The chain links TRBV10-1 to TRBJ2-5; 10 nucleotides line up with TRBD1. Germline CDR1 and CDR2: WNHNN and SYGVQD (reference sequence). J was trimmed by 6 bases and V by 4 bases; bases with no gene match: 5. This CDR3 has 14 amino acids. The DNA for the CDR3 is TGCGCCAGCAGTGGACAGGGGGCGGTTCAGACCCAGTACTTC. Translated: CASSGQGAVQTQYF.

This rearrangement joins TRBV28 to TRBJ2-7; 7 bases are shared with TRBD1. V dropped 8 bases and J dropped 2; count of bases not matched to a gene: 9. The CDR3 totals 14 residues. CDR1 MDHEN and CDR2 SYDVKM come from the germline V gene. CDR3 bases: TGTGCCAGCGTTTCACAGGGGCACACCTACGAGCAGTACTTC. Residues: CASVSQGHTYEQYF.

The gene calls are TRBV28 and TRBJ2-7; tentative D call: TRBD2 (5 bases). Germline V CDR1 and CDR2: MDHEN, SYDVKM. V lost 6 bases and J lost 6, with 18 bases in between. This CDR3 has 14 residues. The CDR3 reads CASRKTGGYSEQYF. The CDR3 DNA is TGTGCCAGCAGAAAGACCGGAGGATATTCCGAGCAGTACTTC.

The gene calls are TRBV7-8 and TRBJ2-2, with a tentative D call TRBD1 (6 bases). The ends were cut back, 4 bases at V and 1 base at J, with 10 bases in the middle. Germline values: CDR1 SGHVS, CDR2 FQNEAQ. The CDR3 loop spans 15 amino acids. The CDR3 coding sequence is TGTGCCAGCAGCTCAGGGGCTTGGAACACCGGGGAGCTGTTTTTT. It translates to CASSSGAWNTGELFF.